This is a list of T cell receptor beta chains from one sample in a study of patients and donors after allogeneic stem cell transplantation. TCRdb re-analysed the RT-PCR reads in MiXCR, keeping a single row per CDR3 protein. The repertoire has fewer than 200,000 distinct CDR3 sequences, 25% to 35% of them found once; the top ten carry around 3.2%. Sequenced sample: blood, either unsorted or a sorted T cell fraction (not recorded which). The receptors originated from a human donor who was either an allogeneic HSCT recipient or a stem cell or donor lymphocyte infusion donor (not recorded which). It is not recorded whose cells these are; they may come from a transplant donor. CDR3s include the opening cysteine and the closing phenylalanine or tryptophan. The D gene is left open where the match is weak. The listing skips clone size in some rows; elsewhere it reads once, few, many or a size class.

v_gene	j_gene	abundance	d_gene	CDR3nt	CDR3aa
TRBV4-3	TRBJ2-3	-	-	TGCGCCAGCAGCCAATCCGGGCCCTACACAGATACGCAGTATTTT	CASSQSGPYTDTQYF
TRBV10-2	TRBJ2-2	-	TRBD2	TGCGCCAGCAGCCTAAGCGGGAGGGTCACCGGGGAGCTGTTTTTT	CASSLSGRVTGELFF
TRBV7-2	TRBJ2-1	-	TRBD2	TGTGCCAGCAGCTTTAAGCGGGAGGACCCTAATGAGCAGTTCTTC	CASSFKREDPNEQFF
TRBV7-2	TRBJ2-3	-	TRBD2	TGTGCCAGCAGCTTTTATTCAGCGGGAGTAGATACGCAGTATTTT	CASSFYSAGVDTQYF
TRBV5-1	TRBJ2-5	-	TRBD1	TGCGCCAGCAGCTCGATGGGGACAGAAGAGACCCAGTACTTC	CASSSMGTEETQYF
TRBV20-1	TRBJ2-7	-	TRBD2	TGCAGCGACCGTGGGAGGGAGCGGTACGAGCAGTACTTC	CSDRGRERYEQYF
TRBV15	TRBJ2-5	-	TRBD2	TGTGCCACCAGCAGAGAGACTAGCGGGAGAGAGACCCAGTACTTC	CATSRETSGRETQYF
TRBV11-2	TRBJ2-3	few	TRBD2	TGTGCCAGCGGTGAGCGGGACCCAACAGATACGCAGTATTTT	CASGERDPTDTQYF
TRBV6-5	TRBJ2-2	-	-	TGTGCCAGCCGGTACACCGGGGAGCTGTTTTTT	CASRYTGELFF
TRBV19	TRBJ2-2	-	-	TGTGCCAGTAGTATTGGCGTGCAATCCGGGGAGCTGTTTTTT	CASSIGVQSGELFF
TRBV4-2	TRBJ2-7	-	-	TGTGCCAGCAGCCAAGGGTACACAGGGACCGGCGAGCAGTACTTC	CASSQGYTGTGEQYF
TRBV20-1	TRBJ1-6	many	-	TGCAGTGCGCCCTCCCTCGGGGGGAGCAATTCACCCCTCCACTTT	CSAPSLGGSNSPLHF
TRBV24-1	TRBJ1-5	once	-	TGTGCCACCAGTGGGGGTCGAGATCAGCCCCAGCATTTT	CATSGGRDQPQHF
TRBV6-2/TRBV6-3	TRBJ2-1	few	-	TGTGCCAGCAGGTTCACAGGGGAGGTCTACAATGAGCAGTTCTTC	CASRFTGEVYNEQFF
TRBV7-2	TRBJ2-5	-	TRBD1	TGTGCCAGCAGCTTAATGGGGACAGAAGAGACCCAGTACTTC	CASSLMGTEETQYF
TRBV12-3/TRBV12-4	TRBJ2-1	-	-	TGTGCCAGCAGTTTCCCCTCGGTTAGTCAACGCGGCTACAATGAGCAGTTCTTC	CASSFPSVSQRGYNEQFF
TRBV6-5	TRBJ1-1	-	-	TGTGCCAGCAGCGGATGGAGAAGGACTGAAGCTTTCTTT	CASSGWRRTEAFF
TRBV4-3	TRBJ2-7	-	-	TGCGCCAGCAGCCAAGGGGGAGTTGGGTACGAGCAGTACTTC	CASSQGGVGYEQYF
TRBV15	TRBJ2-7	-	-	TGTGCCACCAGCGGAGGAGGTATTGGCTACGAGCAGTACTTC	CATSGGGIGYEQYF
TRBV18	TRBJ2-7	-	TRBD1	TGTGCCAGCTCCCTCCGACAGGGGGTTTCCTACGAGCAGTACTTC	CASSLRQGVSYEQYF
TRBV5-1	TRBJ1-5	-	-	TGCGCCAGCAGCTTGGAAGGGGAACAGCCCCAGCATTTT	CASSLEGEQPQHF
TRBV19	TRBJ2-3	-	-	TGTGCCAGTAGTACCCTCGTGGCAGGGTGGACAGATACGCAGTATTTT	CASSTLVAGWTDTQYF
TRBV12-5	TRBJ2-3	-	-	TGTGCTAGTGGTTTGTTGACAGATACGCAGTATTTT	CASGLLTDTQYF
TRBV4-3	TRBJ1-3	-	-	TGCGCCAGCAGCCAAGATCCCTGGGGAAGCTCTGGAAACACCATATATTTT	CASSQDPWGSSGNTIYF
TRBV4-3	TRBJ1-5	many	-	TGCGCCAGCAGCCAAGGGGGGCGTCAGCCCCAGCATTTT	CASSQGGRQPQHF
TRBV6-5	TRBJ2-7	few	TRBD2	TGTGCCAGCAGGGAACTAGCGGGAGGGCTTCTGGCCTACGAGCAGTACTTC	CASRELAGGLLAYEQYF
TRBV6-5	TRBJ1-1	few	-	TGTGCCAGCAGTTCAGGGCGGGGCGCATATCCGGACACTGAAGCTTTCTTT	CASSSGRGAYPDTEAFF
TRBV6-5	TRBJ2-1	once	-	TGTGCCAGCAGTTACGGTCAGGGAGGCAACAATGAGCAGTTCTTC	CASSYGQGGNNEQFF
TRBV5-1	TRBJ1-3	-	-	TGCGCCAGCAGCGGTGGGACTGTTGGAAACACCATATATTTT	CASSGGTVGNTIYF
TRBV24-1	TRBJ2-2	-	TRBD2	TGTGCCACCAGTGATAGGACTAGCGGGAGTGGGACCGGGGAGCTGTTTTTT	CATSDRTSGSGTGELFF
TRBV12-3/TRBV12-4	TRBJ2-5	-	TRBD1	TGTGCCAGCAGTTTGCAGGGGGCGCGTGGAGAGACCCAGTACTTC	CASSLQGARGETQYF
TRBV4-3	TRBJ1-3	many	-	TGCGCCAGCAGCCAAGATGTGACAAGGGGAACTGGAAACACCATATATTTT	CASSQDVTRGTGNTIYF
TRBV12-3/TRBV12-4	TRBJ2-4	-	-	TGTGCCAGCAGTTTAGCTGGATCTGTGGCTATTCAGTACTTC	CASSLAGSVAIQYF
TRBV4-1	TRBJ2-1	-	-	TGCGCCAGCAGCCAATTCCTAGGATACAATGAGCAGTTCTTC	CASSQFLGYNEQFF
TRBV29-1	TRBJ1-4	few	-	TGCAGCGTTCTTGTCGCGAAAAATGAAAAACTGTTTTTT	CSVLVAKNEKLFF
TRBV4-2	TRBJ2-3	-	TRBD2	TGTGCCAGCAGCCAAGAGGGTAGCGGGAGGTCCACAGATACGCAGTATTTT	CASSQEGSGRSTDTQYF
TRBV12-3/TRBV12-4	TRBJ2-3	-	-	TGTGCCAGCAGTTTAAGTAAAGGACCCGAGGAATATTTT	CASSLSKGPEEYF
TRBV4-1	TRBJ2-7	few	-	TGCGCCAGCAGCCAGAGGGGCAGCTACGAGCAGTACTTC	CASSQRGSYEQYF
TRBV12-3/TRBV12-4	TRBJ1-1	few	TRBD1	TGTGCCAGCAGTTTCTTGGGGACAGGGGACACTGAAGCTTTCTTT	CASSFLGTGDTEAFF
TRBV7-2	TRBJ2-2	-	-	TGTGCCAGCAGCTTAGCACATATTACCGGGGAGCTGTTTTTT	CASSLAHITGELFF
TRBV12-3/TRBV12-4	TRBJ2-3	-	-	TGTGCCAGCAGGTCCCGGACGGGGAGCACAGATACGCAGTATTTT	CASRSRTGSTDTQYF
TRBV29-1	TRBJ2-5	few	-	TGCAGCGTCCCCACGGAAGGGGAGACCCAGTACTTC	CSVPTEGETQYF